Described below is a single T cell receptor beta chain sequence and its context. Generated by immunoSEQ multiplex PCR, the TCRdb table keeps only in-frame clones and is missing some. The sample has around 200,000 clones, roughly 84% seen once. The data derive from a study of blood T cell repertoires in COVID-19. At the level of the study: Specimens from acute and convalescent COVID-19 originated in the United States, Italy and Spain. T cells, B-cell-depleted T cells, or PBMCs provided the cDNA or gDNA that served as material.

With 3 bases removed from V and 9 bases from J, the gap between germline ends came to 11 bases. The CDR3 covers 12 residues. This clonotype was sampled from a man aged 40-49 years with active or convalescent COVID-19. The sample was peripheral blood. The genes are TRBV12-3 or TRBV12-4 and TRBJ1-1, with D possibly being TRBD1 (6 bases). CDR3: CASSLYRAQAFF. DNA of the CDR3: TGTGCCAGCAGTTTGTACAGGGCGCAAGCTTTCTTT.